This T cell receptor beta chain is from a study of blood T cell repertoires in COVID-19. About the research overall: Sites in the United States, Italy and Spain provided acute and convalescent COVID-19 samples. T cells, B-cell-depleted T cells, or PBMCs provided the cDNA or gDNA that served as material.

The CDR3 loop spans 15 amino acids. CDR1 and CDR2 (germline): MDHEN, SYDVKM. The V end was cut by 5 bases, the J end by 4 bases, with 14 bases between. Methods used by the authors: Researchers report that nucleated cell counts were estimated from reference gene primer amplification. This table comes from immunoSEQ multiplex PCR, and its TCRdb copy is limited to in-frame clones, with some not included. V and J calls and clone size are copied from that table; D and trimming were computed from the DNA. The data contain tens of thousands of clones, around 80% of them singletons. Specimen: peripheral blood. The clonotype was recovered from a woman older than 75 with acute or convalescent COVID-19. The V and J genes are TRBV28 and TRBJ1-4; no clear D gene. The CDR3 bases are TGTGCCAGCAGTCGAACGGCGGCTTTTAATGAAAAACTGTTTTTT. It is translated as CASSRTAAFNEKLFF.